This T cell receptor (beta chain) was documented in a study of T-cell reconstitution after alpha-beta-depleted transplantation in children listed by TCRdb under 2016. For context, the study as a whole: Using TCR repertoire profiling, the study quantitatively followed how T-cell immune reconstitution unfolded in children after TCRalphabeta/CD19-depleted allogeneic hematopoietic cell transplantation. Overall study outcomes, separate from this receptor: In some patients, the high TCRbeta diversity seen at day 60 was put down to recipient T cells and intrathymic progenitors that had survived conditioning. Over subsequent months, a decline in hyperexpanded clone frequencies was noted, and after one year, T-cell counts and TCRbeta diversity were mostly ascribed to newly produced T cells. Apparently early alphabetaT-cell count recovery about two months after transplant reportedly relied on only several hundred rapidly expanded clones derived from non-depleted graft cells.

The CDR3 has 18 amino acids, counting the end cysteine and phenylalanine. Only the CDR3 DNA is retained, 54 bases long and in frame from the first base. V is reduced by 11 bases and J by 0 bases, leaving a spacing of 23 bases between them. In light of the paper, this sample's treatment or condition label describes: allogeneic hematopoietic cell transplantation with graft depleted of TCRalphabeta T cells and CD19 B cells. The transplant recipients were children given TCRalphabeta/CD19-depleted allogeneic hematopoietic cell grafts. With regard to this clonotype: The antigen it recognizes is unknown. Base-call qualities are not available, and no considerably larger clone is one nucleotide away.

The receptor library was made with PCR. Sequenced using an Illumina HiSeq 2500. Molecular barcoding was employed in the preparation of TCR libraries, with unique molecular identifiers being used to normalize TCRbeta repertoire quantification. TCRdb cleaned the public reads at Q25 with fastp, built clones with MiXCR and kept in-frame beta chains. Each entry is one CDR3 protein sequence, shown with its most common DNA and genes. In all, the sample holds a few hundred thousand distinct CDR3 sequences, and 10% to 15% of those were seen once. The ten largest clones add up to around 2.2% of the sample. The TCR was taken from a male patient aged 10 to 17 who had a stem cell transplant for acute myeloid leukemia, so the T cells may come from the graft donor. Sample: PBMCs, mostly from graft donor cells, taken 360 days after TCRalphabeta/CD19-depleted stem cell transplant. The chain is made from TRBV12-3 or TRBV12-4 and TRBJ2-6; the D region possibly corresponds to TRBD1 (6 bases align). The nucleotides read TGTGCCGGTGGGCAGGGGCTCCCTATATCCTCTGGGGCCAACGTCCTGACTTTC. Its translation is CAGGQGLPISSGANVLTF.